This T cell receptor (beta chain) stems from a study of T cells after yellow fever vaccination. CDR3 size: 15 residues. Germline assignment: CDR1 MNHEY and CDR2 SVGAGI. The V segment lost 0 bases and the J segment 5 bases; nucleotides outside the gene matches: 2. TCRdb analysed the 5' RACE reads with MiXCR anew, one entry per CDR3 protein. Among hundreds of thousands of distinct CDR3 sequences, 12% were seen once, and the ten largest hold more than 13%. This chain links TRBV6-5 with TRBJ2-7; the match to TRBD1 covers 12 bases. Sequences were derived from PBMCs, sampled on the day of the yellow fever booster vaccination. The TCR sequence derives from a young man who received the YFV17D yellow fever vaccine. CDR3 nucleotide sequence: TGTGCCAGCAGTTACTCCGGGACAGGGGGCGACGAGCAGTACTTC. This sequence encodes CASSYSGTGGDEQYF.